This passage covers 22 T cell receptor beta chains from one sample sequenced in a study of T cell repertoires in cytomegalovirus infection. For these TCRs, the target antigens are not known. TCRdb analysed the reads with MiXCR anew, one entry per CDR3 protein. Of about 890,000 distinct CDR3 sequences in the sample, approximately 31% were seen once. The sample in question was cultured CD8+ T cells from PBMCs, obtained from culture after CMV antigen stimulation. These receptors originate from a human donor in good health (CMV status not recorded). Some clones in this sample may be carry-over from other donors' samples.

This chain uses TRBV29-1 with TRBJ2-3; D is undetermined. Trimming stripped 2 bases from V and 2 bases from J, with 8 bases between. Germline assignment: CDR1 SQVTM and CDR2 ANQGSEA. The CDR3 has 13 amino acids. Here the CDR3 reads CSVEMVNTDTQYF. The CDR3 nucleotides are TGCAGCGTTGAAATGGTCAACACAGATACGCAGTATTTT.

This clonotype was detected a few times. This rearrangement joins TRBV27 to TRBJ2-4; 11 nucleotides align to TRBD2. With V trimmed by 5 bases and J by 7 bases, 13 bases remained unmatched. In germline, CDR1 is MNHEY, CDR2 SMNVEV (reference sequence). The CDR3 runs to 17 residues. As DNA, the CDR3 is TGTGCCAGCAGTCCCCTGTCTAGCGGGGGGCCTAGGAACATTCAGTACTTC. This encodes CASSPLSSGGPRNIQYF.

V is TRBV14 and J is TRBJ2-5; possible D gene TRBD2, 5 bases. Germline V gene lookup returns CDR1 SGHDN and CDR2 FVKESK. CDR3 length: 15 residues. V was pared by 4 bases and J by 0 bases, with 12 bases between. CDR3 DNA: TGTGCCAGCAGCCCGGACTGGAAGTACCAAGAGACCCAGTACTTC. It specifies CASSPDWKYQETQYF. Full variable domain (outside the CDR3, taken from reference TRBV14 and TRBJ2-5): EAGVTQFPSHSVIEKGQTVTLRCDPISGHDNLYWYRRVMGKEIKFLLHFVKESKQDESGMPNNRFLAERTGGTYSTLKVQPAELEDSGVYFCASSPDWKYQETQYFGPGTRLLVL.

This clonotype was seen a handful of times. The chain combines TRBV7-2 with TRBJ2-2, with 10 bases identical to TRBD2. V dropped 3 bases and J dropped 0; count of bases not matched to a gene: 7. The CDR3 sequence is 18 residues long. Germline V lookup: CDR1 SGHTA, CDR2 FQGNSA. The CDR3 DNA reads as TGTGCCAGCAGCTTGGCCAGACTAGCGGGCCCGAACACCGGGGAGCTGTTTTTT. Encoded protein: CASSLARLAGPNTGELFF.

The chain links TRBV24-1 to TRBJ2-2, with TRBD2 as a possible D gene (5 bases). The CDR3 is 12 residues long. Per the germline V gene, CDR1 is KGHDR and CDR2 is SFDVKD. V lost 5 bases and J 6 bases, leaving 6 bases between the germline ends. The CDR3 here is CATSGGPGELFF. The CDR3 DNA reads TGTGCCACCAGTGGAGGGCCCGGGGAGCTGTTTTTT.

This clonotype has a handful of counts. The rearrangement links TRBV19 to TRBJ1-1; 10 bases are shared with TRBD1. CDR3 length: 19 amino acids. The germline gives CDR1 LNHDA, CDR2 SQIVND (reference sequence). After removal of 3 bases from V and 1 base from J, the junction contained 14 bases not matched to a gene. The CDR3 region is CASSMGFWGQGIRNTEAFF. CDR3 bases: TGTGCCAGTAGTATGGGATTCTGGGGACAGGGGATCCGGAACACTGAAGCTTTCTTT.

The rearrangement joins TRBV15 to TRBJ1-3, with 8 bases fitting TRBD1. The CDR3 has 16 residues. Germline V lookup: CDR1 LNHNV, CDR2 YYDKDF (reference sequence). Unmatched junction bases numbered 6, after V lost 2 bases and J lost 3 bases. The CDR3 nucleotides are TGTGCCACCAGCAGATCGGACAGGGACAATGGAAACACCATATATTTT. This sequence encodes CATSRSDRDNGNTIYF.

On this clonotype: Sequence at one end of the junction differs from germline and may be a read error. The genes are TRBV12-5 and TRBJ1-1, with D tentatively TRBD1 (6 bases). There are 14 residues in the CDR3. Germline V gives CDR1 LGHNT, CDR2 FRNRAP. The CDR3 loop reads CASGGGGWGTDAFF. CDR3 DNA: TGTGCTAGTGGTGGAGGGGGGTGGGGCACTGATGCTTTCTTT.

The V and J genes are TRBV10-3 and TRBJ2-3; D call uncertain. The CDR3 runs to 11 residues. V was pared by 8 bases and J by 2 bases, with 5 bases between. Per the germline V gene, CDR1 is ENHRY and CDR2 is SYGVKD. The CDR3 sequence is CAIHATDTQYF. The CDR3 nucleotides read TGTGCCATCCATGCCACAGATACGCAGTATTTT.

This chain links TRBV2 with TRBJ2-7; 9 bases are a match to TRBD2. The CDR3 runs to 15 residues. J was trimmed by 3 bases and V by 10 bases; bases with no gene match: 13. Germline CDR1 reads SNHLY; CDR2 reads FYNNEI. The CDR3 reads CATTSGAGGRYEQYF. CDR3 in DNA: TGTGCCACCACGAGCGGGGCGGGGGGGCGCTACGAGCAGTACTTC.

This chain links TRBV27 with TRBJ1-6, with 7 bases identical to TRBD1. CDR1 is MNHEY, CDR2 SMNVEV, per germline (reference sequence). The CDR3 extends over 15 amino acids. V lost 3 bases to trimming and J lost 7 bases; unmatched junction nucleotides: 6. The CDR3 sequence: CASSLRGRENSPLHF. The CDR3, as DNA: TGTGCCAGCAGTTTGAGGGGGCGGGAGAATTCACCCCTCCACTTT.

This clonotype was counted between two and nine times. The CDR3 nucleotides are TGTGCCAGCAGCCGCCGAACGGCCTACGAGCAGTACTTC. This translates into CASSRRTAYEQYF. The chain links TRBV14 to TRBJ2-7; D not certain. Trimming removed 4 bases from V and 2 bases from J, with 9 bases in between. Germline V gene data show CDR1 as SGHDN and CDR2 as FVKESK. This CDR3 is built from 13 residues.

The chain recombines TRBV4-1 with TRBJ2-1; weak D call: TRBD1 (5 bases). Germline CDR1 is MGHRA and CDR2 is YSYEKL. The CDR3 loop spans 15 amino acids. V was pared by 3 bases and J by 3 bases, with 12 bases between. CDR3 in amino acids: CASSHSKTDYNEQFF. DNA of the CDR3: TGCGCCAGCAGCCATAGTAAGACAGACTACAATGAGCAGTTCTTC.

This clonotype was seen a few times. The chain recombines TRBV28 with TRBJ1-1, with D uncertain. The CDR3 consists of 14 residues. Trimming cost V 7 bases and J 0 bases, with 12 bases left between them. Germline lookup yields CDR1 MDHEN and CDR2 SYDVKM. The DNA of the CDR3 is TGTGCCAGCACCTACAGTGAAATGAACACTGAAGCTTTCTTT. Translating gives CASTYSEMNTEAFF.

This clonotype has at least ten counts. This sequence joins TRBV7-6 and TRBJ2-3; D gene uncertain. CDR1 is SGHVS, CDR2 FNYEAQ, per germline. CDR3 length: 18 amino acids. V lost 1 base and J 2 bases, leaving 19 bases between the germline ends. This CDR3 reads CASSLDPPRNPFTDTQYF. The CDR3 DNA follows: TGTGCCAGCAGCTTAGACCCCCCCCGGAACCCCTTCACAGATACGCAGTATTTT.

The table lists this clonotype with a count of one. This chain connects TRBV9 to TRBJ1-3; 8 nucleotides match TRBD1. V gave up 4 bases and J gave up 4 bases; unmatched junction bases: 10. The CDR3 is made up of 16 amino acids. Germline CDR1 and CDR2: SGDLS and YYNGEE. The CDR3 DNA reads TGTGCCAGCAGCACTCAAGGACAGGGTGAAGGAAACACCATATATTTT. As protein: CASSTQGQGEGNTIYF.

This clonotype was counted at least ten times. The chain couples TRBV19 to TRBJ2-3; D is uncertain. Trimming removed 0 bases from V and 0 bases from J, with 13 bases in between. Germline CDR1 LNHDA, CDR2 SQIVND (reference sequence). CDR3 length: 17 residues. As DNA, the CDR3 is TGTGCCAGTAGTATAGATCGTCTGACACACAGCACAGATACGCAGTATTTT. This encodes CASSIDRLTHSTDTQYF.

The rearrangement links TRBV4-2 to TRBJ2-5, with 9 nucleotides matching TRBD2. Germline CDR1 is LGHNA and CDR2 is YNFKEQ. This CDR3 region has 15 residues. With V trimmed by 0 bases and J by 5 bases, 4 bases remained unmatched. This CDR3 is CASSQEGLAHETQYF. In nucleotides, the CDR3 is TGTGCCAGCAGCCAAGAGGGACTAGCTCACGAGACCCAGTACTTC.

A few counts support this clonotype. The genes are TRBV6-8 and TRBJ2-1; D is uncertain. V lost 6 bases and J 0 bases, leaving 12 bases between the germline ends. The CDR3 covers 15 residues. The germline V gene has CDR1 MNHGY and CDR2 SAAAGT. The CDR3 region is CASRSRESSYNEQFF. The CDR3 DNA follows: TGTGCCAGCAGATCTAGAGAGAGCTCCTACAATGAGCAGTTCTTC.

This clonotype was found a few times. The chain carries TRBV10-3 and TRBJ1-1; D perhaps matches TRBD1 (6 bases). The germline V gene has CDR1 ENHRY and CDR2 SYGVKD. This CDR3 has 15 residues. V dropped 2 bases and J dropped 1 base, with 11 bases sitting between them. CDR3 loop: CAISEGGRTNTEAFF. The CDR3 DNA is TGTGCCATCAGTGAGGGGGGGCGAACGAACACTGAAGCTTTCTTT.

This clonotype was recorded once. A junction boundary mismatches the germline segment, possibly from a read error. V is TRBV7-9 and J is TRBJ1-3, with 8 bases lining up with TRBD1. Germline CDR1 and CDR2: SEHNR and FQNEAQ (reference sequence). This CDR3 spans 16 amino acids. In DNA form, the CDR3 reads TGTGCCAGCAGCTCTGGGACAGGCATCTCTAGAAACACCATATATTTT. Its protein is CASSSGTGISRNTIYF.

In its sample, this clonotype was seen a few times. The V and J genes are TRBV7-9 and TRBJ1-4; weak D call: TRBD1 (5 bases). The CDR3 has 16 amino acids. V was pared by 2 bases and J by 0 bases, with 10 bases between. Germline values: CDR1 SEHNR, CDR2 FQNEAQ (reference sequence). The CDR3: CASSLNFRATNEKLFF. The CDR3 nucleotides are TGTGCCAGCAGCTTAAACTTCAGGGCAACTAATGAAAAACTGTTTTTT.